The sequence of this T cell receptor beta chain was determined in a study of vaccination and CD4 T cells after COVID-19 (dated by TCRdb to between 2021 and 2022). A note on the overall study: SARS-CoV-2 positivity had been established in the convalescent patients by nasal swab PCR, and mild disease was recorded in about 9 of these patients and severe disease in one. For stimulating the cultures, overlapping spike peptide pools were used, derived from SARS-CoV-2 as well as from the common cold coronaviruses HCoV-NL63, HCoV-OC43 and HCoV-229E. Control cultures received a CEFX viral epitope pool as the positive control, an HIV-1 Nef peptide pool as the negative control, or no peptide. The time from the second vaccine dose to post-vaccine blood sampling had a median of roughly 72 days and ranged from roughly 12 to 241 days. Post-COVID blood samples were collected from convalescent patients a median of roughly 100 days after diagnosis, with a range of about 30 to 161 days. The convalescent cohort included six males and four females, with two Hispanic individuals, seven Caucasians, two Asians and one multiracial person. Each participant got two doses of either the Pfizer-BioNTech BNT162b2 vaccine (n=8) or the Moderna mRNA-1273 vaccine (n=2). In fewer than 12 COVID-19 convalescent patients and 4 infection-naive healthy vaccine recipients, researchers compared the spike-specific CD4+ TCR repertoire from before mRNA vaccination with the repertoire from after. What the work shows at the level of the full study, not this receptor alone: Relatively few convalescent patients were included in the study, and early timepoints after natural infection were not analyzed. Although the median number of SARS-CoV-2-reactive clonotypes went up from fewer than 25 after infection to 30 to 45 after vaccination, the increase was not significant. Among convalescent patients, a median approximately 88% of the SARS-CoV-2-reactive clones seen after vaccination appeared only after vaccination, which suggests priming specific to the vaccine. Of the vaccine-specific clones found in convalescent patients, nearly all (304 of 307) were mono-reactive for SARS-CoV-2 spike instead of being cross-reactive with common cold coronaviruses.

V is shortened by 2 bases, J by 0 bases, and the region joining them spans 10 bases. The germline V gene (reference sequence) gives CDR1 as DFQATT and CDR2 as SNEGSKA. The CDR3 has 15 amino acids, counting the end cysteine and phenylalanine. Only CDR3 DNA remains: 45 bases, in frame from the first base. According to the study, the label for this sample's treatment or condition signals: approximately nine-day PBMC culture with coronavirus spike peptide pools or control peptides (ViraFEST assay). The study used the ViraFEST assay, which expanded antigen-specific T cells with peptide pools and then identified expanded clonotypes by TCR sequencing. The convalescent patients' positive SARS-CoV-2 PCR tests were from March to December 2020, which was before the Alpha, Beta and Delta variants emerged in the United States. Two million PBMCs per well were cultured in IMDM with approximately 5% human AB serum and 8 to 10 IU/ml IL-2, plus 10 ug/ml peptide pools. Half of the culture medium was replaced with fresh IL-2-containing medium on days 3 and 7. CD4+ T cells were isolated after roughly 10 days of culture through negative selection using the EasySep CD4+ T cell isolation kit. Ficoll-Paque Plus gradient centrifugation was used to isolate PBMCs from whole blood, and the isolated PBMCs were then either used fresh or cryopreserved at -140C. Culture conditions were generally each tested in triplicate wells.

Library construction relied on PCR. At the Johns Hopkins FTIC core, DNA from the cultured CD4+ T cells underwent TCR sequencing with the Oncomine TCR Beta short-read assay. Genomic DNA was extracted from the cultured CD4+ T cells with the QIAamp micro DNA kit. Oncomine TCR Beta libraries from cultured CD4+ T cells were pooled using unique dual indexes and sequenced on an Illumina iSeq 100. The authors' analysis ran thus. Non-productive sequences were filtered out, and CDR3s that did not start with C, did not end with F or W, or were shorter than 7 amino acids were discarded. Antigen-specific clonotypes were identified with the MANAFEST web application by comparing peptide-stimulated wells with reference and other culture wells. An FDR below 0.05, an odds ratio above 5, and a productive frequency above 0.1% in at least two of three replicate wells were required for clones to be considered positive. A clonotype counted as cross-reactive if it showed significant expansion both in the SARS-CoV-2 spike wells and in at least one common cold coronavirus spike condition. Using R version 3.6.1, CDR3 homology was evaluated through Levenshtein distances (stringdist) along with unrooted phylogenetic trees (ape). The public reads were quality trimmed at Q25 with fastp and then assembled into clones with MiXCR by TCRdb, keeping productive beta chains. Every entry covers one CDR3 protein and lists the most common genes and DNA from its rows. TCRdb assigned the V and J calls; the authors' analysis was not used. The sample profile shows over 20,000 distinct CDR3 sequences; roughly 39% of them were found once. In total, the top ten clones hold 7.2% of the sample.

In regard to this clonotype: Its specific antigen is unknown. It has no much larger one-base neighbor in the sample; base qualities were not kept.

Sequences were obtained from CD4+ T cells from blood, cultured in vitro. This TCR was sampled from a human donor who had recovered from COVID-19. The rearrangement combines TRBV20-1 with TRBJ2-2, with the D segment identity uncertain. The DNA is as follows: TGCAGTGCTAGAAGGTTAGGACCGAACACCGGGGAGCTGTTTTTT. It specifies CSARRLGPNTGELFF.